The next 28 T cell receptor beta chains were all read from a single sample in a study of cytomegalovirus exposure and HLA in healthy donors. PCR was performed using 60 Vbeta and 13 Jbeta primers. Some clones are missing from TCRdb's copy, which holds only in-frame ones; the method was immunoSEQ multiplex PCR. The repertoire holds 90,000 to 150,000 clones, with 81% as singletons. Sequencing was carried out using PBMCs. Receptor source: a woman aged 40-49 years in good health and CMV-seronegative.

This clone occurred once. CDR3 in DNA: TGTGCCAGCAGCCCCGGACAGGGGCCTCGCCCTGGCTACACCTTC. It translates to CASSPGQGPRPGYTF. The rearrangement uses TRBV5-4 and TRBJ1-2; 9 bases map to TRBD1. Germline V gives CDR1 SGHNT, CDR2 YYREEE (reference sequence). V shed 4 bases and J 7 bases; nucleotides not matched to a gene: 11. The CDR3 is made up of 15 amino acids. The full variable domain, rest sourced from reference TRBV5-4 and TRBJ1-2, is ETGVTQSPTHLIKTRGQQVTLRCSSQSGHNTVSWYQQALGQGPQFIFQYYREEENGRGNFPPRFSGLQFPNYSSELNVNALELDDSALYLCASSPGQGPRPGYTFGSGTRLTVV.

The chain uses TRBV7-3 and TRBJ2-2, with a weak D call TRBD2 (6 bases). Germline V gene lookup returns CDR1 SGHTA and CDR2 FQGTGA. There are 15 residues in the CDR3. V was clipped by 5 bases and J by 4 bases, with 14 bases between them. CDR3 loop: CASSPWGESTGELFF. CDR3 coding DNA: TGTGCCAGCAGCCCCTGGGGGGAGTCCACCGGGGAGCTGTTTTTT.

The CDR3 nucleotides read TGCGCCAGCAGTGATATGCAGGGGCGGGTGCAGCCCCAGCATTTT. It is translated as CASSDMQGRVQPQHF. The V gene is TRBV10-1, the J gene TRBJ1-5; possibly TRBD1 for D (6 bases). Germline lookup yields CDR1 WNHNN and CDR2 SYGVQD (reference sequence). This CDR3 has 15 amino acids. The ends were cut back, 3 bases at V and 7 bases at J, with 16 bases in the middle.

The V gene is TRBV28, the J gene TRBJ2-7; D perhaps matches TRBD2 (6 bases). The CDR3 spans 15 residues. V lost 2 bases and J 2 bases, leaving 13 bases between the germline ends. Germline CDR1 is MDHEN and CDR2 is SYDVKM. CDR3 region: CASSLGGRPTYEQYF. CDR3 DNA sequence: TGTGCCAGCAGTTTAGGAGGGCGCCCTACCTACGAGCAGTACTTC.

This clone came up a few times. This chain joins TRBV5-4 and TRBJ1-1, with 10 positions matching TRBD1. The CDR3 totals 15 residues. CDR1 and CDR2 from the germline V gene are SGHNT and YYREEE (reference sequence). J lost 2 bases, V lost 4 bases, and 5 bases had no gene match. The DNA for the CDR3 is TGTGCCAGCAGCCCGCGACAGGGGGCAAACACTGAAGCTTTCTTT. It encodes CASSPRQGANTEAFF.

This clone was recorded only once. The chain is built from TRBV4-3 and TRBJ2-5; 11 positions match TRBD2. Germline CDR1 and CDR2: LGHNA and YSLEER. The CDR3 has 16 residues. V shed 4 bases, J shed 4 bases, and the junction held 8 bases outside the gene matches. In DNA form, the CDR3 reads TGCGCCAGCAGCCGGAGGCTAGCGGGAGGAGGAGAGACCCAGTACTTC. Translation: CASSRRLAGGGETQYF.

V and J are TRBV18 and TRBJ2-3; D is ambiguous. V shed 3 bases and J shed 2 bases, with 9 bases lying between them. The germline V gene has CDR1 KGHSH and CDR2 LQKENI. CDR3 size: 14 residues. As DNA, the CDR3 is TGTGCCAGCTCACCTCAAACAGTCACAGATACGCAGTATTTT. Encoded protein: CASSPQTVTDTQYF.

In its sample, this clone was seen a few times. The V and J genes are TRBV6-1 and TRBJ1-1; TRBD1 might be the D (6 bases). CDR1 and CDR2 (germline): MNHNS, SASEGT. The CDR3 extends over 14 amino acids. Deletions cut 1 base from V and 4 bases from J, with 10 bases between. The CDR3 region is CASSEDGGLTEAFF. The CDR3 DNA is TGTGCCAGCAGTGAAGATGGGGGCCTCACTGAAGCTTTCTTT.

The gene calls are TRBV5-4 and TRBJ1-2; 7 bases are a match to TRBD1. The CDR3 runs to 14 residues. Germline V CDR1 and CDR2: SGHNT, YYREEE (reference sequence). The junction had 7 bases not matched to a gene; V was cut back by 4 bases and J by 4 bases. CDR3 DNA: TGTGCCAGCAGCGGGAGGCAGGGGGGCTATGGCTACACCTTC. Translated: CASSGRQGGYGYTF.

The chain is built from TRBV9 and TRBJ1-1, with no clear D. The V end was cut by 0 bases, the J end by 2 bases, with 17 bases between. There are 17 residues in the CDR3. From germline, CDR1 is SGDLS and CDR2 YYNGEE. The CDR3: CASSVGISGSKNTEAFF. The CDR3 nucleotides read TGTGCCAGCAGCGTAGGGATCTCCGGGTCCAAAAACACTGAAGCTTTCTTT.

This CDR3 reads CASSPLSSGPNNEQFF. The CDR3 DNA reads as TGTGCCAGCTCACCACTCTCGAGCGGACCAAACAATGAGCAGTTCTTC. The chain joins TRBV18 to TRBJ2-1, with D possibly matching TRBD2 (5 bases). Deletions cut 1 base from V and 5 bases from J, with 15 bases between. The CDR3 consists of 16 residues. Germline V lookup: CDR1 KGHSH, CDR2 LQKENI.

This clone occurred a few times. The chain joins TRBV5-1 to TRBJ2-2; D is unclear. There are 15 residues in the CDR3. CDR1 and CDR2 (germline): SGHRS, YFSETQ. The germline V and J ends were trimmed by 5 bases and 1 base, with 12 bases remaining between them. Written as DNA, the CDR3 is TGCGCCAGCAGTCTATATCCGCAGAACACCGGGGAGCTGTTTTTT. This codes for CASSLYPQNTGELFF. Looking up the rest from reference TRBV5-1 and TRBJ2-2 gives the full variable domain: KAGVTQTPRYLIKTRGQQVTLSCSPISGHRSVSWYQQTPGQGLQFLFEYFSETQRNKGNFPGRFSGRQFSNSRSEMNVSTLELGDSALYLCASSLYPQNTGELFFGEGSRLTVL.

This chain joins TRBV19 and TRBJ1-1, with 8 bases lining up with TRBD1. V gave up 5 bases and J gave up 0 bases; unmatched junction bases: 2. The germline CDR1 and CDR2 sequences are LNHDA and SQIVND (reference sequence). This CDR3 has 14 amino acids. The CDR3 region has the DNA TGTGCCAGTAGTCGGGACAGGATGAACACTGAAGCTTTCTTT. Protein sequence: CASSRDRMNTEAFF.

This clone was found once. The V and J genes are TRBV7-3 and TRBJ2-2; 8 bases match TRBD1. The V gene end was trimmed by 5 bases and the J gene end by 6 bases; junction bases not matched to a gene: 11. The CDR3 length is 16 residues. CDR1 and CDR2 from the germline V gene are SGHTA and FQGTGA. The CDR3 protein is CASSPWTGQGSGELFF. The CDR3 coding sequence is TGTGCCAGCAGCCCTTGGACAGGGCAGGGCTCCGGGGAGCTGTTTTTT.

The chain links TRBV6-5 to TRBJ1-2; 8 bases map to TRBD1. CDR1 and CDR2 from the germline V gene are MNHEY and SVGAGI. With V trimmed by 7 bases and J by 3 bases, 7 bases remained unmatched. The CDR3 sequence is 14 residues long. CDR3 protein: CASTMTGADYGYTF. The CDR3 coding sequence is TGTGCCAGCACTATGACAGGGGCTGACTATGGCTACACCTTC.

The sample holds one count of this clone. The rearrangement uses TRBV9 and TRBJ1-3; no clear D. Germline CDR1 is SGDLS and CDR2 is YYNGEE. V was clipped by 0 bases and J by 2 bases, with 12 bases between them. The CDR3 is 16 amino acids. CDR3 sequence (DNA): TGTGCCAGCAGCGTAGATACCCGAGGCGCTGGAAACACCATATATTTT. It encodes CASSVDTRGAGNTIYF. The full variable domain, completed using reference TRBV9 and TRBJ1-3, is DSGVTQTPKHLITATGQRVTLRCSPRSGDLSVYWYQQSLDQGLQFLIQYYNGEERAKGNILERFSAQQFPDLHSELNLSSLELGDSALYFCASSVDTRGAGNTIYFGEGSWLTVV.

This clone was detected a few times. The rearrangement links TRBV5-5 to TRBJ1-1, with D maybe TRBD1 (6 bases). This CDR3 comprises 12 residues. CDR1 and CDR2 (germline): SGHKS, YYEKEE (reference sequence). The V and J ends lost 3 bases and 12 bases respectively, with 15 bases between them. The CDR3: CASSSRDNPPFF. For the CDR3, the DNA is TGTGCCAGCAGCTCCCGGGACAACCCTCCTTTCTTT.

The chain couples TRBV30 to TRBJ2-5, with 10 positions matching TRBD1. Matching the DNA end better, TRBJ2-7 makes the J call doubtful. From germline, CDR1 is GTSNPN and CDR2 SVGIG (reference sequence). This CDR3 has 18 amino acids. For the CDR3, the DNA is TGTGCCTGGAGTGCGAAAGTTTTCGGGGACAGGGGCGCCTACGAGCAGTACTTC. Translation: CAWSAKVFGDRGAYEQYF.

The CDR3 sequence is CASSPHMNTEAFF. CDR3 in DNA: TGTGCCAGCAGTCCCCACATGAACACTGAAGCTTTCTTT. The V gene is TRBV28, the J gene TRBJ1-1; D uncertain. V shed 5 bases and J shed 0 bases, with 7 bases lying between them. This CDR3 contains 13 residues. The V gene's germline CDR1 is MDHEN and CDR2 SYDVKM.

The chain couples TRBV13 to TRBJ2-7; 7 nucleotides agree with TRBD2. V dropped 0 bases and J dropped 5; count of bases not matched to a gene: 13. This CDR3 region has 17 residues. Per the germline V gene, CDR1 is PRHDT and CDR2 is FYEKMQ (reference sequence). CDR3 coding DNA: TGTGCCAGCAGCTTAGGGTCGCCGGGGGGACCGGGGCACGAGCAGTACTTC. It is translated as CASSLGSPGGPGHEQYF.

V and J are TRBV19 and TRBJ2-1; 11 bases match TRBD2. The germline CDR1 and CDR2 sequences are LNHDA and SQIVND (reference sequence). The CDR3 extends over 17 amino acids. V lost 7 bases and J lost 7; bases outside the gene matches: 15. The CDR3 protein is CASTPSFLAGGRNEQFF. DNA of the CDR3: TGTGCCAGTACACCATCATTCCTAGCGGGGGGAAGGAATGAGCAGTTCTTC. The full variable domain, in which reference TRBV19 and TRBJ2-1 provide the parts outside the CDR3, is DGGITQSPKYLFRKEGQNVTLSCEQNLNHDAMYWYRQDPGQGLRLIYYSQIVNDFQKGDIAEGYSVSREKKESFPLTVTSAQKNPTAFYLCASTPSFLAGGRNEQFFGPGTRLTVL.

The rearrangement uses TRBV7-2 and TRBJ1-1; D call uncertain. With 5 bases removed from V and 1 base from J, the gap between germline ends came to 5 bases. CDR3 length: 12 residues. The germline V gene encodes CDR1 SGHTA and CDR2 FQGNSA. The DNA of the CDR3 is TGTGCCAGCAGCGTCCAGAACACTGAAGCTTTCTTT. Amino acid sequence: CASSVQNTEAFF.

The rearrangement uses TRBV7-2 and TRBJ2-1; 7 bases fit TRBD2. V was pared by 5 bases and J by 4 bases, with 8 bases of the junction left unmatched. The germline gives CDR1 SGHTA, CDR2 FQGNSA. This CDR3 is built from 15 residues. CDR3 region: CASSPMMGGYNEQFF. For the CDR3, the DNA is TGTGCCAGCAGCCCAATGATGGGGGGGTACAATGAGCAGTTCTTC.

This chain links TRBV28 with TRBJ1-2; 7 bases align to TRBD1. Unmatched junction bases numbered 13, after V lost 8 bases and J lost 4 bases. The germline gives CDR1 MDHEN, CDR2 SYDVKM. This CDR3 spans 15 amino acids. In nucleotides, the CDR3 is TGTGCCAGCCGGACCCGGACAGGTGGGGGCTATGGCTACACCTTC. Residues: CASRTRTGGGYGYTF.

This chain connects TRBV9 to TRBJ1-4; no reliable D call. The CDR3 contains 13 residues. Trimming left V 3 bases short and J 3 bases short, with 6 bases between. CDR1 SGDLS and CDR2 YYNGEE come from the germline V gene. The CDR3 spells CASSAVPNEKLFF. Here the CDR3 DNA reads TGTGCCAGCAGCGCCGTTCCTAATGAAAAACTGTTTTTT.

This sequence joins TRBV25-1 and TRBJ2-1, with 7 nucleotides matching TRBD2. The germline CDR1 and CDR2 sequences are MGHDK and SYGVNS. The length of the CDR3 is 14 residues. The V segment lost 8 bases and the J segment 3 bases; nucleotides outside the gene matches: 7. The CDR3 DNA sequence: TGTGCCAGCTCGGCGGGAGAGTTCTACAATGAGCAGTTCTTC. It is translated as CASSAGEFYNEQFF.

The chain combines TRBV7-2 with TRBJ2-1; TRBD1 matches 7 bases. J was trimmed by 8 bases and V by 5 bases; bases with no gene match: 9. The CDR3 consists of 14 residues. Germline CDR1 SGHTA, CDR2 FQGNSA. The CDR3: CASSPQRGGHEQFF. Here the CDR3 DNA reads TGTGCCAGCAGCCCCCAGAGAGGGGGCCATGAGCAGTTCTTC.

This clone was found once. The junction shows a germline mismatch at one end, possibly a read error. The V call is TRBV4-1, the J call TRBJ1-2, with 9 bases lining up with TRBD1. Germline CDR1 and CDR2: MGHRA and YSYEKL. This CDR3 has 14 amino acids. CDR3 bases: TGCGCCAGCAGCCAGCAAGACAGGGGGAATGGCTACGCCTTC. Protein sequence: CASSQQDRGNGYAF.